This T cell receptor (beta chain) originates from a study of T-cell memory formation after mild COVID-19. Trimming removed 4 bases at V and 1 base at J, with 8 bases between. The CDR3 is 13 residues long. The germline V gene has CDR1 SGHRS and CDR2 YFSETQ. MiXCR, run by TCRdb on the 5' RACE reads, gives a single entry per CDR3 protein. In the table there are about 470,000 distinct CDR3 sequences, around a quarter of which are singletons. The sequence was obtained from an adult woman who had mild COVID-19 (a few samples of this study predate the infection). Cell type and time point are not known. The J gene is TRBJ1-1, the V gene TRBV5-1; D is undetermined. The specimen was PBMCs or a T cell subset sorted from them (not recorded which). CDR3 nucleotides: TGCGCCAGCAGCATCCCACCGAACACTGAAGCTTTCTTT. Amino acids: CASSIPPNTEAFF. The full variable domain, rest sourced from reference TRBV5-1 and TRBJ1-1, is KAGVTQTPRYLIKTRGQQVTLSCSPISGHRSVSWYQQTPGQGLQFLFEYFSETQRNKGNFPGRFSGRQFSNSRSEMNVSTLELGDSALYLCASSIPPNTEAFFGQGTRLTVV.